Following are 23 T cell receptor beta chains from one sample sequenced in a study of shared clonotypes between healthy human individuals. TCRdb's table, derived via immunoSEQ multiplex PCR, lists solely in-frame clones and lacks some. The top ten clones hold approximately 0.5% of a sample with more than 850,000 clones, about four fifths of them seen once. Sequencing was carried out using memory CD4+ T cells from PBMCs. Subset: CD45RA-negative fraction. These receptor sequences come from a man younger than 35 in good health. Some clones in this sample may be carry-over from other donors' samples.

This chain joins TRBV10-3 and TRBJ2-7; TRBD2 agrees at 13 bases. CDR1 ENHRY and CDR2 SYGVKD come from the germline V gene. Trimming took 6 bases from V and 12 from J; bases not matched to a gene: 23. The CDR3 loop spans 18 amino acids. CDR3 nucleotides: TGTGCCATCAGGGCCAAGGGAAGACTAGCGGGAGGCCTAAGTCGGTTGTACTTC. This encodes CAIRAKGRLAGGLSRLYF.

The chain has TRBV27 and TRBJ2-3; 10 positions agree with TRBD2. Germline V gene sequence: CDR1 MNHEY, CDR2 SMNVEV (reference sequence). The V gene end was trimmed by 6 bases and the J gene end by 2 bases; junction bases not matched to a gene: 17. The CDR3 consists of 19 residues. Here the CDR3 DNA reads TGTGCCAGCAGCCGGCAATTTGGAGCGGGAGGGATTAACACAGATACGCAGTATTTT. This translates into CASSRQFGAGGINTDTQYF.

The rearrangement joins TRBV7-3 to TRBJ2-3; 7 nucleotides match TRBD2. The CDR3 length is 14 residues. Germline V gene lookup returns CDR1 SGHTA and CDR2 FQGTGA. After removal of 5 bases from V and 0 bases from J, the junction contained 2 bases not matched to a gene. CDR3 nucleotides: TGTGCCAGCAGCAGGACTAGAAGCACAGATACGCAGTATTTT. Translated, it gives CASSRTRSTDTQYF.

This clone came up a few times. It differs at one base from a far larger clone, so likely a read error. The chain recombines TRBV11-2 with TRBJ1-1; D is possibly TRBD1 (6 bases). V lost 5 bases to trimming and J lost 1 base, with 8 bases between them. This CDR3 is built from 13 residues. From germline, CDR1 is SGHAT and CDR2 FQNNGV. The CDR3 sequence: CASSQQGNTEAFF. As DNA, the CDR3 is TGTGCCAGCAGCCAACAGGGGAACACTGAAGCTTTCTTT.

V is TRBV7-9 and J is TRBJ2-1; 7 bases map to TRBD1. The ends lost 5 bases at V and 1 base at J; junction bases unmatched: 5. In germline, CDR1 is SEHNR, CDR2 FQNEAQ (reference sequence). There are 15 residues in the CDR3. In DNA form, the CDR3 reads TGTGCCAGCAGCCCTCAGGGGGTTTCCTACAATGAGCAGTTCTTC. Its protein is CASSPQGVSYNEQFF.

The chain combines TRBV2 with TRBJ2-3, with D perhaps matching TRBD2 (6 bases). CDR1 is SNHLY and CDR2 is FYNNEI in the germline V gene. CDR3 length equals 16 residues. The V end was cut by 2 bases, the J end by 1 base, with 13 bases between. CDR3 in DNA: TGTGCCAGCAGTGAATGGGAGCGGGCACGCACAGATACGCAGTATTTT. This sequence encodes CASSEWERARTDTQYF.

The V call is TRBV18, the J call TRBJ2-3, with 9 bases aligning to TRBD2. Trimming at V came to 10 bases and at J to 4 bases, leaving 9 bases not matched to a gene. This CDR3 has 14 residues. The germline gives CDR1 KGHSH, CDR2 LQKENI. Written as DNA, the CDR3 is TGTGCCAACTCGGGGGGACTAGCCTCAGATACGCAGTATTTT. This gives the protein CANSGGLASDTQYF.

The V and J genes are TRBV6-1 and TRBJ1-2; tentative D call: TRBD1 (5 bases). This CDR3 has 15 residues. The germline V gene has CDR1 MNHNS and CDR2 SASEGT. Trimming shortened V by 4 bases and J by 6 bases, and 18 bases separated the two germline ends. CDR3 coding DNA: TGTGCCAGCAGTGTCTCGAGGACCCGGGGCAATGGCTACACCTTC. It translates to CASSVSRTRGNGYTF.

The chain combines TRBV11-3 with TRBJ2-2; the match to TRBD2 covers 8 bases. The CDR3 is made up of 16 amino acids. The J segment lost 0 bases and the V segment lost 3 bases, leaving 3 bases of the junction unmatched. Germline V gene lookup returns CDR1 SGHNT and CDR2 YENEEA. This CDR3 is CASSFAGGSNTGELFF. Here the CDR3 DNA reads TGTGCCAGCAGCTTTGCGGGAGGTTCGAACACCGGGGAGCTGTTTTTT.

V is TRBV7-8 and J is TRBJ1-1; D may be TRBD1 (5 bases). V lost 1 base, J lost 6 bases, and 9 bases lay in between. There are 13 residues in the CDR3. The V gene's germline CDR1 is SGHVS and CDR2 FQNEAQ. The CDR3 region is CASSLGGKPEAFF. The CDR3 nucleotides read TGTGCCAGCAGCTTAGGGGGGAAACCTGAAGCTTTCTTT.

The V and J genes are TRBV30 and TRBJ2-2; 8 bases fit TRBD1. This CDR3 contains 12 residues. CDR1 GTSNPN and CDR2 SVGIG come from the germline V gene (reference sequence). CDR3 nucleotides: TGTGGACTGACAGGGGACGGCGGGGAGCTGTTTTTT. This translates into CGLTGDGGELFF.

This clone was counted a few times. In the same sample, other DNA sequences code for this CDR3. This chain links TRBV7-2 with TRBJ2-7, with D unresolved. The CDR3 contains 12 residues. V was trimmed by 2 bases and J by 6 bases, leaving 8 bases between them. From germline, CDR1 is SGHTA and CDR2 FQGNSA. The CDR3 protein is CASSLNAGEQYF. The CDR3 nucleotides read TGTGCCAGCAGCTTAAATGCTGGCGAGCAGTACTTC.

This clone has a handful of counts. This chain links TRBV7-3 with TRBJ2-1, with TRBD2 identical over 10 bases. Germline trimming cut 4 bases from V and 6 bases from J; bases unmatched to any gene: 6. The CDR3 has 15 amino acids. Germline V gene lookup returns CDR1 SGHTA and CDR2 FQGTGA. For the CDR3, the DNA is TGTGCCAGCAGCTCCGTACTAGCGGGATCCAATGAGCAGTTCTTC. Translation gives CASSSVLAGSNEQFF.

This clone was counted a single time. This chain links TRBV30 with TRBJ1-3; D is possibly TRBD1 (5 bases). The CDR3 is 14 amino acids. Germline CDR1 reads GTSNPN; CDR2 reads SVGIG (reference sequence). V was trimmed by 0 bases and J by 3 bases, leaving 9 bases between them. The CDR3 region is CAWSVLGGGNTIYF. The CDR3 nucleotides are TGTGCCTGGAGTGTTTTGGGGGGTGGAAACACCATATATTTT.

This clone was recorded once. The V call is TRBV5-4, the J call TRBJ2-5; a possible D gene is TRBD1 (6 bases). Trimming shortened V by 2 bases and J by 11 bases, and 16 bases separated the two germline ends. The CDR3 has 13 residues. Germline values: CDR1 SGHNT, CDR2 YYREEE (reference sequence). In DNA form, the CDR3 reads TGTGCCAGCAGCTTTTTCGGGACAAAGGAGCAGTACTTC. Its translation is CASSFFGTKEQYF.

The chain has TRBV5-1 and TRBJ2-1; TRBD2 matches at 9 bases. This CDR3 region has 15 residues. Per germline, CDR1 SGHRS and CDR2 YFSETQ. V lost 2 bases and J lost 7; bases outside the gene matches: 7. CDR3 bases: TGCGCCAGCAGCTTCGTGGCGGGAGGGGGAAATGAGCAGTTCTTC. Its translation is CASSFVAGGGNEQFF.

This clone has a single count. CDR3 DNA: TGTGCCAGCAGTGGAGGAGGGGGCCTCTATGGCTACACCTTC. Translated, it gives CASSGGGGLYGYTF. The chain carries TRBV25-1 and TRBJ1-2; 7 bases are a match to TRBD1. Germline values: CDR1 MGHDK, CDR2 SYGVNS. CDR3 length: 14 amino acids. Losses at the gene ends were 4 bases for V and 4 bases for J; bases not matched to a gene: 6.

This chain connects TRBV7-8 to TRBJ2-7; 10 nucleotides match TRBD2. The trim removed 2 bases at V and 4 bases at J, leaving 14 bases unmatched. Germline CDR1 is SGHVS and CDR2 is FQNEAQ. The CDR3 spans 18 residues. The CDR3 DNA reads as TGTGCCAGCAGCTTAACTCACAAAAGAGCGGGAGGGCCTTACGAGCAGTACTTC. Its protein is CASSLTHKRAGGPYEQYF. Filled out from reference TRBV7-8 and TRBJ2-7, the complete variable domain reads GAGVSQSPRYKVAKRGQDVALRCDPISGHVSLFWYQQALGQGPEFLTYFQNEAQLDKSGLPSDRFFAERPEGSVSTLKIQRTQQEDSAVYLCASSLTHKRAGGPYEQYFGPGTRLTVT.

The chain has TRBV28 and TRBJ1-5, with D uncertain. The CDR3 sequence is 14 residues long. Germline V lookup: CDR1 MDHEN, CDR2 SYDVKM. Trimming removed 2 bases at V and 0 bases at J, with 5 bases between. CDR3 in DNA: TGTGCCAGCAGTTTACGGTATAGCAATCAGCCCCAGCATTTT. Translated: CASSLRYSNQPQHF.

V and J are TRBV6-6 and TRBJ1-1; D possibly corresponds to TRBD1 (6 bases). CDR3 length equals 12 residues. The germline V gene encodes CDR1 MNHNY and CDR2 SVGAGI (reference sequence). The V end lost 0 bases, the J end lost 11 bases, and 10 bases lay between the germline ends. CDR3 amino acids: CASSYSKGGAFF. DNA of the CDR3: TGTGCCAGCAGTTACTCGAAAGGGGGGGCTTTCTTT.

The DNA for the CDR3 is TGTGCCAGCAGCCACTACAGGGTTCAGCCCCAGCATTTT. Residues: CASSHYRVQPQHF. The rearrangement joins TRBV14 to TRBJ1-5, with TRBD1 as a possible D gene (6 bases). This CDR3 spans 13 amino acids. V was trimmed by 3 bases and J by 6 bases, leaving 9 bases between them. Looked up from germline, CDR1 is SGHDN and CDR2 is FVKESK.

V is TRBV7-9 and J is TRBJ2-3, with 12 bases matching TRBD2. This CDR3 comprises 16 residues. Looked up from germline, CDR1 is SEHNR and CDR2 is FQNEAQ (reference sequence). The V and J ends lost 3 bases and 2 bases, in that order; junction bases with no gene match: 3. CDR3 nucleotides: TGTGCCAGCAGCTTTCTAGCGGGAGGGAACACAGATACGCAGTATTTT. Translating gives CASSFLAGGNTDTQYF.

On this clone: Other DNA sequences within the sample encode an identical CDR3. J is TRBJ2-2 and V is TRBV27; tentatively, D is TRBD1 or TRBD2 (5 bases each). V lost 6 bases and J 7 bases, leaving 18 bases between the germline ends. The CDR3 is 15 amino acids. In germline, CDR1 is MNHEY, CDR2 SMNVEV (reference sequence). The CDR3 sequence: CASRVTQGGGGELFF. CDR3 DNA sequence: TGTGCCAGCAGAGTGACCCAGGGCGGAGGCGGGGAGCTGTTTTTT.